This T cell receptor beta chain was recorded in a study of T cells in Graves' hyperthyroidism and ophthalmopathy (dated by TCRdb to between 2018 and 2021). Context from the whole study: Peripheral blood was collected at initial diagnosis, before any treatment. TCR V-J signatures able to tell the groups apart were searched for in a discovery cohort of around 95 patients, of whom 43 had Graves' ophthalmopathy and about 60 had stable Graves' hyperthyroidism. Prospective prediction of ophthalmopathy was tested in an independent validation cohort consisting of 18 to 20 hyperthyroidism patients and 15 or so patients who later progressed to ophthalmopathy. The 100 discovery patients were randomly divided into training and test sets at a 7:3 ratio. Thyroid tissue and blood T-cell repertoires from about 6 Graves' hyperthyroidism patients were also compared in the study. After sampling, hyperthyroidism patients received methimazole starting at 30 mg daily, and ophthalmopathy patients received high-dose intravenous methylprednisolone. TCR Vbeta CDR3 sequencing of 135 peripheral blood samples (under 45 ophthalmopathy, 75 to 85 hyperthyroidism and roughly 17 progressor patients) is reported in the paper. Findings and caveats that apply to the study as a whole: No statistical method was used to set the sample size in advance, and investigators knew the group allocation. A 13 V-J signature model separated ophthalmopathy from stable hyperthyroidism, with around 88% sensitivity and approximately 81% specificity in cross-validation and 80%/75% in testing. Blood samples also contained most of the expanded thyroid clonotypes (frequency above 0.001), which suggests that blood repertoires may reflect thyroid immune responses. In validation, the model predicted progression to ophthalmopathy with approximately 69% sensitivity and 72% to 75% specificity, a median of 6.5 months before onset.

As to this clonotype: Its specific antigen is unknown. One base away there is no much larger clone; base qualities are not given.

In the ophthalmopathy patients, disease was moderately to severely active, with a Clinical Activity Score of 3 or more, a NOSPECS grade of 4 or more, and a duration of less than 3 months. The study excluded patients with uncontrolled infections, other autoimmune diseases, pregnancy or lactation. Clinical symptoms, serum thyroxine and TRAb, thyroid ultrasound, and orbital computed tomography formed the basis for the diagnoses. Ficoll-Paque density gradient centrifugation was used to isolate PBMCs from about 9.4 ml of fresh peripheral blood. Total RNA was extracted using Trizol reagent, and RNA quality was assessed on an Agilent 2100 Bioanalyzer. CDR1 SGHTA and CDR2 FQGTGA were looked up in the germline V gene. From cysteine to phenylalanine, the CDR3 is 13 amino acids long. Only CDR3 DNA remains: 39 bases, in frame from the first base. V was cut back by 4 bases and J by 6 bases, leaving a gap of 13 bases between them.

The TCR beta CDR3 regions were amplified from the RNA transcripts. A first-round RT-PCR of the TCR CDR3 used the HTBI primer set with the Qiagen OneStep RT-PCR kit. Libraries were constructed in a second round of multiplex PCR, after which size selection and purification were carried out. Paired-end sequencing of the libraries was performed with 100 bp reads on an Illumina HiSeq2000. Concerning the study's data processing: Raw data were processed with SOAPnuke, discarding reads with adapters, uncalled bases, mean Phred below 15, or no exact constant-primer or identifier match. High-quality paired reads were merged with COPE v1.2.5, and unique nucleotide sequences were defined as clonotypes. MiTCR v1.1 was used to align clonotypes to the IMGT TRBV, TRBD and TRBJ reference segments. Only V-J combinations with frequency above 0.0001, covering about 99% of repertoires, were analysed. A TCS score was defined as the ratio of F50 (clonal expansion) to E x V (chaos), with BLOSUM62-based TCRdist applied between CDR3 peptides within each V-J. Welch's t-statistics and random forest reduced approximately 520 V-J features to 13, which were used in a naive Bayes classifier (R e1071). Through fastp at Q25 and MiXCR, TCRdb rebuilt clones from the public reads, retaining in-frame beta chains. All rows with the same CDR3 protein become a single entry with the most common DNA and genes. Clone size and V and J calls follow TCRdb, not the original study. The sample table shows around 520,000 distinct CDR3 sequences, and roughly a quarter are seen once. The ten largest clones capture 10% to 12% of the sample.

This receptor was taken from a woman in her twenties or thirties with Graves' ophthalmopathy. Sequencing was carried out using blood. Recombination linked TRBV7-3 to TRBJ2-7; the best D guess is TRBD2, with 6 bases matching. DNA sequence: TGTGCCAGCAGCTCAGAGTGGGGAGGCGAGCAGTACTTC. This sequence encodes CASSSEWGGEQYF. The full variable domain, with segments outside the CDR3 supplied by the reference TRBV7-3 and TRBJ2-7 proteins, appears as GAGVSQTPSNKVTEKGKYVELRCDPISGHTALYWYRQSLGQGPEFLIYFQGTGAADDSGLPNDRFFAVRPEGSVSTLKIQRTERGDSAVYLCASSSEWGGEQYFGPGTRLTVT.